What follows are 19 T cell receptor beta chains derived from one specimen sequenced in a study of T-cell reconstitution after alpha-beta-depleted transplantation in children. Preparation of the TCRbeta library used unique molecular identifiers. In TCRdb, the PCR reads were re-called with MiXCR into one record per CDR3 protein. In the table there are 400,000 to 500,000 distinct CDR3 sequences, approximately 10% of which are singletons. The material was PBMCs from the stem cell graft donor, obtained from the stem cell graft. All receptors derive from a human donor who donated a stem cell graft to a child with acute myeloid leukemia.

The chain recombines TRBV15 with TRBJ2-5; D is uncertain. The CDR3 is 15 amino acids. In germline, CDR1 is LNHNV, CDR2 YYDKDF (reference sequence). Trimming pared 5 bases from V and 7 bases from J, leaving 20 bases between. CDR3 region: CATSPRASPLGTQYF. CDR3 nucleotides: TGTGCCACCAGCCCTCGGGCCAGCCCGTTGGGGACCCAGTACTTC.

A few counts support this clonotype. The chain is built from TRBV6-8 and TRBJ2-5; D unclear. Trimming removed 0 bases from V and 0 bases from J, with 11 bases in between. Germline CDR1 MNHGY, CDR2 SAAAGT. The CDR3 sequence is 16 residues long. The CDR3 DNA follows: TGTGCCAGCAGTTACTCCTCCTTTCCCCACCAAGAGACCCAGTACTTC. Its translation is CASSYSSFPHQETQYF.

A few counts support this clonotype. The chain links TRBV6-5 to TRBJ1-2; D possibly corresponds to TRBD1 (6 bases). Germline CDR1 MNHEY, CDR2 SVGAGI. This CDR3 spans 15 amino acids. Trimming took off 0 bases at V and 4 bases at J, with 12 bases between the two ends. The CDR3 is CASSYSSSGVYGYTF. CDR3 bases: TGTGCCAGCAGTTACTCCTCCTCAGGGGTCTATGGCTACACCTTC.

This clonotype has only a few counts. The V call is TRBV6-1, the J call TRBJ1-3; a weak D match, TRBD1 (5 bases). CDR1 and CDR2 (germline): MNHNS, SASEGT. CDR3 size: 15 residues. With 6 bases removed from V and 0 bases from J, the gap between germline ends came to 12 bases. The CDR3 loop is CASSPLTVSGNTIYF. CDR3 DNA: TGTGCCAGCAGCCCACTGACAGTCTCTGGAAACACCATATATTTT.

There are a few counts of this clonotype. The chain carries TRBV29-1 and TRBJ2-1; no clear D gene. V lost 7 bases and J lost 8, with 15 bases in between. Germline V gene data show CDR1 as SQVTM and CDR2 as ANQGSEA. CDR3 length: 12 amino acids. The CDR3 nucleotides are TGCAGCGGACGGCCTGGGGTCCATGAGCAGTTCTTC. It yields the protein CSGRPGVHEQFF.

The V call is TRBV11-3, the J call TRBJ2-4; weak D call: TRBD2 (5 bases). With 5 bases removed from V and 6 bases from J, the gap between germline ends came to 17 bases. The germline V gene has CDR1 SGHNT and CDR2 YENEEA. The CDR3 is made up of 15 amino acids. The CDR3: CASSLGGGRGNIQYF. The CDR3 DNA is TGTGCCAGCAGCCTCGGAGGAGGCAGAGGAAACATTCAGTACTTC.

This clonotype was found a few times. The gene calls are TRBV3-1 and TRBJ2-1; 7 bases match TRBD2. The CDR3 is made up of 13 amino acids. Per the germline V gene, CDR1 is LGHDT and CDR2 is YNNKEL (reference sequence). V was clipped by 5 bases and J by 10 bases; unmatched bases: 8. CDR3 protein: CASSNAGAREQFF. The CDR3 DNA reads as TGTGCCAGCAGCAATGCGGGAGCGAGGGAGCAGTTCTTC.

This clonotype has more than one count but fewer than ten. As DNA, the CDR3 is TGTGCCGGACGGGACGGGCACTATGGCTACACCTTC. It specifies CAGRDGHYGYTF. The genes are TRBV7-9 and TRBJ1-2, with D perhaps matching TRBD1 (5 bases). Germline V gene lookup returns CDR1 SEHNR and CDR2 FQNEAQ (reference sequence). The CDR3 spans 12 residues. V lost 11 bases and J 3 bases, leaving 13 bases between the germline ends.

V usage is TRBV19 and J usage is TRBJ2-7, with D hard to call. With 3 bases removed from V and 7 bases from J, the gap between germline ends came to 16 bases. Germline V CDR1 and CDR2: LNHDA, SQIVND (reference sequence). The CDR3 is made up of 14 amino acids. CDR3 protein: CASSITAVEREQYF. The CDR3 DNA reads TGTGCCAGTAGTATTACGGCGGTAGAGAGGGAGCAGTACTTC.

This clonotype occurred a few times. This sequence joins TRBV4-1 and TRBJ2-1; the match to TRBD2 covers 8 bases. This CDR3 comprises 14 residues. The germline gives CDR1 MGHRA, CDR2 YSYEKL. With 0 bases clipped from V and 10 bases from J, the junction kept 5 bases outside the gene matches. The CDR3 coding sequence is TGCGCCAGCAGCCAAGAACGGTTAGCGGGGGAGCAGTTCTTC. Its translation: CASSQERLAGEQFF.

This clonotype was detected ten times or more. The gene calls are TRBV12-3 or TRBV12-4 and TRBJ1-2; D remains ambiguous. CDR3 length: 13 amino acids. V gave up 10 bases and J gave up 6 bases, with 18 bases separating them. The CDR3 region has the DNA TGTGCCACCATGGTGAATAAGGGTGATGGCTACACCTTC. The encoded protein is CATMVNKGDGYTF.

This clonotype was counted only a few times. The rearrangement links TRBV5-1 to TRBJ2-1; 9 bases are shared with TRBD2. The V segment lost 4 bases and the J segment 4 bases; nucleotides outside the gene matches: 6. CDR3 length: 15 amino acids. Germline V lookup: CDR1 SGHRS, CDR2 YFSETQ. The CDR3 DNA is TGCGCCAGCAGCGAGGGGACTAGCCCGTACAATGAGCAGTTCTTC. This codes for CASSEGTSPYNEQFF.

This clonotype was counted at least ten times. The rearrangement links TRBV6-1 to TRBJ1-5; D is ambiguous. The CDR3 spans 11 residues. CDR1 is MNHNS, CDR2 SASEGT, per germline. V gave up 8 bases and J gave up 4 bases, with 6 bases separating them. The CDR3 DNA reads as TGTGCCAGCGGGCAGAATCAGCCCCAGCATTTT. Its translation is CASGQNQPQHF.

This chain joins TRBV2 and TRBJ2-5, with D uncertain. The CDR3 covers 13 residues. Germline values: CDR1 SNHLY, CDR2 FYNNEI. V lost 4 bases to trimming and J lost 1 base, with 7 bases between them. The CDR3 loop is CASSGQPQETQYF. The CDR3 coding sequence is TGTGCCAGCAGTGGGCAGCCCCAAGAGACCCAGTACTTC.

The table lists this clonotype with a few counts. The chain joins TRBV12-3 or TRBV12-4 to TRBJ1-2; TRBD1 agrees at 9 bases. V lost 5 bases and J lost 4; bases outside the gene matches: 5. This CDR3 region has 14 residues. CDR3 DNA: TGTGCCAGCAGTCTAACGGGACAGGGCTATGGCTACACCTTC. It yields the protein CASSLTGQGYGYTF.

The V and J genes are TRBV30 and TRBJ2-2; 8 bases align to TRBD1. In germline, CDR1 is GTSNPN, CDR2 SVGIG (reference sequence). This CDR3 has 15 amino acids. The trim removed 3 bases at V and 5 bases at J, leaving 8 bases unmatched. CDR3 residues: CAWRSRGRGTGELFF. CDR3 nucleotides: TGTGCCTGGAGATCCAGGGGGCGCGGAACCGGGGAGCTGTTTTTT.

The chain links TRBV5-6 to TRBJ1-4; D might be TRBD1 (5 bases). The CDR3 is made up of 13 amino acids. Trimming stripped 0 bases from V and 10 bases from J, with 10 bases between. The germline CDR1 and CDR2 sequences are SGHDT and YYEEEE. CDR3 in DNA: TGTGCCAGCAGCTTGGCGGGACGGTCAAAACTGTTTTTT. It is translated as CASSLAGRSKLFF. Filled out from reference TRBV5-6 and TRBJ1-4, the complete variable domain reads DAGVTQSPTHLIKTRGQQVTLRCSPKSGHDTVSWYQQALGQGPQFIFQYYEEEERQRGNFPDRFSGHQFPNYSSELNVNALLLGDSALYLCASSLAGRSKLFFGSGTQLSVL.

Notes on this clonotype: Sequence at one end of the junction differs from germline and may be a read error. V and J are TRBV12-3 or TRBV12-4 and TRBJ2-5; 9 bases align to TRBD2. There are 16 residues in the CDR3. CDR3 bases: TGTGCCAGCAGTTTAGGATGGGGTGGTAGCGGGGGCCGGTATTCCTTC. This encodes CASSLGWGGSGGRYSF.

This clonotype was recorded a few times. The chain uses TRBV12-3 or TRBV12-4 and TRBJ1-2; 9 bases line up with TRBD1. The ends lost 7 bases at V and 2 bases at J; junction bases unmatched: 5. This CDR3 spans 14 amino acids. The CDR3 is CASNKQGANYGYTF. CDR3 bases: TGTGCCAGCAATAAACAGGGGGCCAACTATGGCTACACCTTC.